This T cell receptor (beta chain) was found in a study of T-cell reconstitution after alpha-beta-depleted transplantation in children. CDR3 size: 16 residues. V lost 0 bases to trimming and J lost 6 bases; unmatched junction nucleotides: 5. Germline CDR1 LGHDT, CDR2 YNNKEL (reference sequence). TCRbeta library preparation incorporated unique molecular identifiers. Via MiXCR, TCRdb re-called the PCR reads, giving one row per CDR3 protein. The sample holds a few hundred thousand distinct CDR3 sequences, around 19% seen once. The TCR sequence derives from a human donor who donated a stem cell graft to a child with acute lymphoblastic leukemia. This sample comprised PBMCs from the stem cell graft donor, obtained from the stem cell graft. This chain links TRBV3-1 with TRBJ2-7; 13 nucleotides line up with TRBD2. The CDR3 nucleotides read TGTGCCAGCAGCCAAGAAGGACTAGCGGGAGTTCCCGAGCAGTACTTC. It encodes CASSQEGLAGVPEQYF.